This TCR beta chain came from a study of response to subunit inactivated influenza vaccine. TCRdb recomputed calls from the RT-PCR reads with MiXCR, one row per CDR3 protein. The data show fewer than 650,000 distinct CDR3 sequences, over 10% seen once. Germline V CDR1 and CDR2: DFQATT, SNEGSKA (reference sequence). The CDR3 consists of 14 residues. The J segment lost 12 bases and the V segment lost 3 bases, leaving 13 bases of the junction unmatched. This clonotype appeared many times. The specimen was PBMCs from blood, collected roughly 48 days after vaccination. The rearrangement uses TRBV20-1 and TRBJ2-1; 8 positions agree with TRBD2. The TCR sequence derives from a man aged 45-65 years who received an inactivated influenza vaccine. CDR3 bases: TGCAGTGCTAGCTCGGGGAATAGCGGGAAAGGGCAGTTCTTC. Its protein is CSASSGNSGKGQFF.